This TCR beta chain was captured in a study of cytomegalovirus exposure and HLA in healthy donors. The PCR contained 60 Vbeta and 13 Jbeta primers. Profiling relied on immunoSEQ multiplex PCR, and the TCRdb table lists in-frame clones only, not all of them. The table lists under 150,000 clones, about 76% of them singletons. The V gene end was trimmed by 4 bases and the J gene end by 0 bases; junction bases not matched to a gene: 5. This CDR3 spans 15 amino acids. Germline V gene lookup returns CDR1 SGHVS and CDR2 FNYEAQ. Sequenced material: PBMCs. This chain uses TRBV7-6 with TRBJ2-7; 8 bases agree with TRBD1. The origin of this receptor is a man younger than 30 in good health and CMV-seronegative. CDR3 DNA: TGTGCCAGCAGCTCCAGACAGGGGAACTCCTACGAGCAGTACTTC. Encoded protein: CASSSRQGNSYEQYF.